The 17 T cell receptor beta chains listed next were all sequenced from one sample in a study of shared clonotypes between healthy human individuals. The table came from immunoSEQ multiplex PCR; TCRdb's copy has only in-frame clones and leaves some out. The sample includes about 470,000 clones, more than 75% of them seen just once. The sample taken for sequencing was PBMCs. The receptors come from a woman between 35 and 50 years old in good health. Some clones in this sample may be carry-over from other donors' samples.

Only one count was recorded for this clone. The chain uses TRBV9 and TRBJ2-7, with 8 nucleotides matching TRBD1. This CDR3 region has 14 residues. V lost 0 bases, J lost 6 bases, and 5 bases stayed unmatched. CDR1 and CDR2 from the germline V gene are SGDLS and YYNGEE. CDR3 sequence: CASSVAGQASEQYF. CDR3 bases: TGTGCCAGCAGCGTAGCGGGACAGGCTAGCGAGCAGTACTTC.

J is TRBJ2-7 and V is TRBV6-1; 10 bases are a match to TRBD1. The CDR3 has 15 residues. CDR1 is MNHNS, CDR2 SASEGT, per germline. J gave up 2 bases and V 6 bases, and 7 bases lay outside the gene matches. The CDR3 reads CASRAGTGAAYEQYF. The CDR3 region has the DNA TGTGCCAGCAGAGCCGGGACAGGGGCCGCCTACGAGCAGTACTTC.

The chain couples TRBV15 to TRBJ2-5; D gene unclear. With 0 bases removed from V and 7 bases from J, the gap between germline ends came to 12 bases. This CDR3 has 14 amino acids. Germline loops: CDR1 LNHNV, CDR2 YYDKDF (reference sequence). The DNA of the CDR3 is TGTGCCACCAGCAGAGATCTGGATACTTCGACCCAGTACTTC. This codes for CATSRDLDTSTQYF.

The genes are TRBV30 and TRBJ2-7, with D tentatively TRBD1 (5 bases). Trimming took 5 bases from V and 0 from J, leaving 14 bases between them. In germline, CDR1 is GTSNPN, CDR2 SVGIG (reference sequence). The CDR3 has 14 amino acids. CDR3 residues: CAWAWGRSSYEQYF. The CDR3, as DNA: TGTGCCTGGGCCTGGGGCAGGAGCTCCTACGAGCAGTACTTC.

This clone appeared a few times. V and J are TRBV30 and TRBJ1-1; 7 bases fit TRBD1. Germline loops: CDR1 GTSNPN, CDR2 SVGIG (reference sequence). The CDR3 runs to 14 residues. V dropped 1 base and J dropped 4; count of bases not matched to a gene: 6. CDR3 loop: CAWSETGNPTEAFF. CDR3 nucleotides: TGTGCCTGGAGTGAGACAGGGAATCCCACTGAAGCTTTCTTT.

This chain joins TRBV30 and TRBJ1-3, with D possibly being TRBD1 (5 bases). V lost 4 bases, J lost 9 bases, and 13 bases lay in between. The CDR3 has 12 amino acids. Germline CDR1 is GTSNPN and CDR2 is SVGIG (reference sequence). Written as DNA, the CDR3 is TGTGCCTGGAAGGAAGGGGCACTCACCATATATTTT. Translation gives CAWKEGALTIYF.

The V gene is TRBV27, the J gene TRBJ2-1; 10 bases line up with TRBD2. The ends lost 4 bases at V and 6 bases at J; junction bases unmatched: 15. Germline CDR1 is MNHEY and CDR2 is SMNVEV (reference sequence). This CDR3 region has 18 residues. This CDR3 reads CASSSTPYLAGVSNEQFF. In DNA form, the CDR3 reads TGTGCCAGCAGTTCGACCCCCTACCTAGCGGGAGTCTCCAATGAGCAGTTCTTC.

V and J are TRBV5-1 and TRBJ1-3; 9 bases align to TRBD1. With V trimmed by 2 bases and J by 3 bases, 6 bases remained unmatched. Per germline, CDR1 SGHRS and CDR2 YFSETQ. CDR3 length: 16 residues. CDR3 residues: CASSLAGTGYGNTIYF. Written as DNA, the CDR3 is TGCGCCAGCAGCTTAGCTGGGACAGGGTATGGAAACACCATATATTTT.

Here the CDR3 DNA reads TGTGCCAGCAGTCCCGGGGGGGGCCAGACCCACACCGGGGAGCTGTTTTTT. Translated, it gives CASSPGGGQTHTGELFF. J is TRBJ2-2 and V is TRBV7-2, with 8 positions matching TRBD2. The CDR3 covers 17 residues. V gave up 6 bases and J gave up 3 bases; unmatched junction bases: 12. The germline CDR1 and CDR2 sequences are SGHTA and FQGNSA.

This chain joins TRBV21-1 and TRBJ2-1; TRBD2, the table's D call, was not compared with the DNA. TRBV21-1 is a recognized pseudogene. CDR3 size: 15 residues. The CDR3 DNA is TGTGCCAGCAGCAAAGCCGCAGGACTATACAATGAGCAGTTCTTC. Its translation: CASSKAAGLYNEQFF.

The gene calls are TRBV7-6 and TRBJ1-4, with a possible D match to TRBD1 (6 bases). V lost 2 bases and J lost 5, with 12 bases in between. CDR1 SGHVS and CDR2 FNYEAQ come from the germline V gene. There are 15 residues in the CDR3. CDR3 protein: CASSLFGGLNEKLFF. The CDR3 bases are TGTGCCAGCAGCTTATTCGGGGGGCTGAATGAAAAACTGTTTTTT. The variable domain in full, with the rest retrieved from reference TRBV7-6 and TRBJ1-4, is GAGVSQSPRYKVTKRGQDVALRCDPISGHVSLYWYRQALGQGPEFLTYFNYEAQQDKSGLPNDRFSAERPEGSISTLTIQRTEQRDSAMYRCASSLFGGLNEKLFFGSGTQLSVL.

The CDR3 DNA follows: TGCGCCAGCAGCAGTTCAGAGAACACCGGGGAGCTGTTTTTT. Its protein is CASSSSENTGELFF. This chain connects TRBV5-1 to TRBJ2-2; no firm D call. The CDR3 spans 14 residues. The V gene's germline CDR1 is SGHRS and CDR2 YFSETQ. Deletions cut 4 bases from V and 1 base from J, with 8 bases between.

J is TRBJ1-1 and V is TRBV28, with no clear D. CDR3 length: 13 amino acids. Germline loops: CDR1 MDHEN, CDR2 SYDVKM. Trimming shortened V by 7 bases and J by 0 bases, and 9 bases separated the two germline ends. The CDR3 DNA is TGTGCCAGCAAAGGGTCCATGAACACTGAAGCTTTCTTT. This codes for CASKGSMNTEAFF.

The gene calls are TRBV5-4 and TRBJ1-3; 8 bases fit TRBD1. CDR1 and CDR2 (germline): SGHNT, YYREEE (reference sequence). Trimming cost V 4 bases and J 0 bases; bases outside gene matches: 6. The CDR3 extends over 16 amino acids. CDR3 amino acids: CASSVQQGDSGNTIYF. CDR3 nucleotide sequence: TGTGCCAGCAGCGTACAACAGGGGGACTCTGGAAACACCATATATTTT.

In its sample, this clone was seen many times. The chain carries TRBV6-5 and TRBJ1-5; TRBD1 agrees at 7 bases. With 5 bases clipped from V and 6 bases from J, the junction kept 10 bases outside the gene matches. In germline, CDR1 is MNHEY, CDR2 SVGAGI. This CDR3 region has 15 residues. The CDR3 nucleotides read TGTGCCAGCAGTGGGCAGACAGGGCATAGTCAGCCCCAGCATTTT. This codes for CASSGQTGHSQPQHF.

This clone was seen once. The chain recombines TRBV30 with TRBJ1-5, with unresolved D. Trimming shortened V by 5 bases and J by 1 base, and 12 bases separated the two germline ends. The CDR3 extends over 14 amino acids. Per the germline V gene, CDR1 is GTSNPN and CDR2 is SVGIG (reference sequence). CDR3 protein: CAWSPLLSNQPQHF. The CDR3 DNA sequence: TGTGCCTGGTCGCCACTATTAAGCAATCAGCCCCAGCATTTT. Complete variable domain (other parts from reference TRBV30 and TRBJ1-5): SQTIHQWPATLVQPVGSPLSLECTVEGTSNPNLYWYRQAAGRGLQLLFYSVGIGQISSEVPQNLSASRPQDRQFILSSKKLLLSDSGFYLCAWSPLLSNQPQHFGDGTRLSIL.

V gene TRBV11-2 combines with J gene TRBJ2-1; 8 bases agree with TRBD1. Germline-derived CDR1 and CDR2 are SGHAT and FQNNGV. The CDR3 covers 15 residues. V lost 1 base to trimming and J lost 4 bases; unmatched junction nucleotides: 3. CDR3 residues: CASSLGGQGYNEQFF. CDR3 sequence (DNA): TGTGCCAGCAGCTTAGGTGGACAGGGATACAATGAGCAGTTCTTC.